A selection of T cell receptor beta chains follows, all from one sample in a study of T cell responses to AZD1222 COVID-19 vaccine. Clones were sequenced by immunoSEQ multiplex PCR, and TCRdb holds only the in-frame ones, with some missing. The sample shows roughly 99,000 clones, roughly 90% of them seen only once. The material sequenced was peripheral blood, taken on day 0 of AZD1222 vaccination. These TCRs come from an adult in good health. CDR3s include the opening cysteine and the closing phenylalanine or tryptophan. The D gene is left open where the match is weak. Only part of the rows carry a size: once, few, many, or a class if the clone is expanded.

J | D | V | size | CDR3 | DNA
TRBJ1-2 | TRBD1 | TRBV28 | few | CASSSGTVIYGYTF | TGTGCCAGCAGTTCCGGGACAGTCATCTATGGCTACACCTTC
TRBJ1-2 | TRBD1 | TRBV18 | NA | CASSRGTDYGYTF | TGTGCCAGCTCAAGGGGGACAGACTATGGCTACACCTTC
TRBJ2-1 | NA | TRBV4-1 | NA | CASSQAPYREIADEQFF | TGCGCCAGCAGCCAAGCCCCATATCGGGAGATCGCGGATGAGCAGTTCTTC
TRBJ2-2 | NA | TRBV18 | NA | CASSPPMGTNTGELFF | TGTGCCAGCTCACCACCCATGGGGACGAACACCGGGGAGCTGTTTTTT
TRBJ2-1 | NA | TRBV7-2 | once | CASIHKADGTYNEQFF | TGTGCCAGCATCCATAAGGCGGACGGGACCTACAATGAGCAGTTCTTC
TRBJ1-5 | TRBD1 | TRBV7-2 | NA | CASSGDRDNQPQHF | TGTGCCAGCAGCGGGGACAGGGACAATCAGCCCCAGCATTTT
TRBJ1-5 | NA | TRBV28 | NA | CASSLGNPSYPQHF | TGTGCCAGCAGTTTAGGAAACCCGAGTTATCCCCAGCATTTT
TRBJ2-1 | NA | TRBV3-1/TRBV3-2 | NA | CASSLRRQLLYNEQFF | TGTGCCAGCAGCCTGAGGAGGCAGCTACTCTACAATGAGCAGTTCTTC
TRBJ1-2 | TRBD1 | TRBV2 | NA | CACTGTGIGYTF | TGTGCCTGTACCGGGACAGGAATTGGCTACACCTTC
TRBJ2-2 | NA | TRBV11-2 | once | CASSNPGARLTGELFF | TGTGCCAGCAGCAACCCAGGGGCGCGGTTAACCGGGGAGCTGTTTTTT
TRBJ2-3 | TRBD2 | TRBV7-8 | NA | CASSYGRTSGTDTQYF | TGTGCCAGCAGCTACGGACGGACTAGCGGCACAGATACGCAGTATTTT
TRBJ2-7 | NA | TRBV18 | NA | CASSPGGEVYEQYF | TGTGCCAGCTCACCAGGTGGGGAGGTCTACGAGCAGTACTTC
TRBJ2-4 | TRBD1 | TRBV5-4 | NA | CASSLNPGQTAKNIQYF | TGTGCCAGCAGCCTCAATCCGGGACAGACAGCCAAAAACATTCAGTACTTC
TRBJ1-5 | NA | TRBV23-1 | NA | CASSHQRDTGQPQHF | TGCGCCAGCAGTCATCAGCGGGACACAGGACAGCCCCAGCATTTT
TRBJ2-7 | TRBD1 | TRBV28 | NA | CASSIQGAGEQYF | TGTGCCAGCAGTATACAGGGGGCTGGTGAGCAGTACTTC
TRBJ2-2 | TRBD2 | TRBV19 | NA | CASSIVAGAVTGELFF | TGTGCCAGTAGTATCGTGGCGGGAGCTGTCACCGGGGAGCTGTTTTTT
TRBJ2-2 | TRBD1 | TRBV7-3 | NA | CASTGQGANTGELFF | TGTGCCAGCACCGGACAGGGGGCTAACACCGGGGAGCTGTTTTTT
TRBJ2-1 | TRBD1 | TRBV18 | once | CASSTGAEQFF | TGTGCCAGCTCAACAGGGGCTGAGCAGTTCTTC
TRBJ2-3 | NA | TRBV5-1 | once | CASSLGGSSTDTQYF | TGCGCCAGCAGCTTGGGTGGTTCTAGCACAGATACGCAGTATTTT
TRBJ1-5 | TRBD1 | TRBV5-1 | once | CASSRTGADQPQHF | TGCGCCAGCAGCCGGACAGGGGCGGATCAGCCCCAGCATTTT
TRBJ1-4 | NA | TRBV5-5 | few | CASSSGTTEKLFF | TGTGCCAGCAGCTCCGGGACAACTGAAAAACTGTTTTTT
TRBJ1-3 | NA | TRBV5-5 | NA | CASSTDGVSGNTIYF | TGTGCCAGCAGCACGGACGGAGTCTCTGGAAACACCATATATTTT
TRBJ1-3 | NA | TRBV5-1 | NA | CASSPGTVLTLGNTIYF | TGCGCCAGCAGCCCTGGGACGGTCCTTACTCTGGGGAACACCATATATTTT
TRBJ2-3 | TRBD2 | TRBV4-1 | once | CASSHPGLAGVTDTQYF | TGCGCCAGCAGCCACCCCGGACTAGCGGGAGTCACAGATACGCAGTATTTT
TRBJ2-1 | NA | TRBV24-1 | NA | CATKGYNEQFF | TGTGCCACCAAGGGCTACAATGAGCAGTTCTTC
TRBJ2-2 | NA | TRBV19 | once | CASSIVGNTGELFF | TGTGCCAGTAGTATAGTCGGCAACACCGGGGAGCTGTTTTTT
TRBJ2-1 | NA | TRBV5-1 | NA | CASSLGTTYNEQFF | TGCGCCAGCAGCTTGGGGACAACATACAATGAGCAGTTCTTC
TRBJ2-7 | NA | TRBV4-3 | NA | CASSQVRGVPYEQYF | TGCGCCAGCAGCCAAGTCAGGGGGGTCCCCTACGAGCAGTACTTC
TRBJ1-2 | TRBD1 | TRBV18 | NA | CASSPVRGAYGYTF | TGTGCCAGCTCACCAGTCAGGGGGGCCTATGGCTACACCTTC
TRBJ1-4 | TRBD1 | TRBV7-2 | NA | CASSIQGTTNEKLFF | TGTGCCAGCAGCATACAGGGGACGACTAATGAAAAACTGTTTTTT
TRBJ2-6 | NA | TRBV11-1 | NA | CASSLRGSGANVLTF | TGTGCCAGCAGCTTAAGAGGTTCTGGGGCCAACGTCCTGACTTTC
TRBJ2-1 | TRBD2 | TRBV5-1 | once | CASSLGAGGFYNEQFF | TGCGCCAGCAGCTTGGGAGCGGGAGGGTTTTACAATGAGCAGTTCTTC
TRBJ2-7 | NA | TRBV3-1/TRBV3-2 | NA | CASSHQRAVDSYEQYF | TGTGCCAGCAGCCATCAACGGGCGGTGGACTCCTACGAGCAGTACTTC
TRBJ1-6 | NA | TRBV2 | NA | CASSFNSPLHF | TGTGCCAGCAGTTTTAATTCACCCCTCCACTTT
TRBJ2-7 | NA | TRBV30 | NA | CAWVTTGVGEQYF | TGTGCCTGGGTCACCACCGGGGTCGGCGAGCAGTACTTC
TRBJ2-1 | NA | TRBV4-2 | NA | CASSQETLSYNEQFF | TGTGCCAGCAGCCAAGAAACCCTCTCCTACAATGAGCAGTTCTTC
TRBJ2-7 | NA | TRBV3-1/TRBV3-2 | NA | CASSPRDFPVGEQYF | TGTGCCAGCAGCCCTCGGGACTTTCCGGTTGGGGAGCAGTACTTC
TRBJ2-5 | TRBD1 | TRBV5-6 | NA | CASSPDSTGGETQYF | TGTGCCAGCAGCCCCGACTCGACAGGGGGAGAGACCCAGTACTTC
TRBJ1-1 | NA | TRBV2 | NA | CASSALRGQLQNTEAFF | TGTGCCAGCAGTGCCCTCCGCGGACAGCTCCAGAACACTGAAGCTTTCTTT
TRBJ2-7 | NA | TRBV7-2 | NA | CASSSRGALGSYEQYF | TGTGCCAGCAGCTCCAGGGGGGCCTTAGGATCCTACGAGCAGTACTTC
TRBJ2-3 | TRBD2 | TRBV6-2/TRBV6-3 | once | CASSYSGLAGEEQYF | TGTGCCAGCAGTTACTCAGGACTAGCGGGAGAGGAGCAGTATTTT